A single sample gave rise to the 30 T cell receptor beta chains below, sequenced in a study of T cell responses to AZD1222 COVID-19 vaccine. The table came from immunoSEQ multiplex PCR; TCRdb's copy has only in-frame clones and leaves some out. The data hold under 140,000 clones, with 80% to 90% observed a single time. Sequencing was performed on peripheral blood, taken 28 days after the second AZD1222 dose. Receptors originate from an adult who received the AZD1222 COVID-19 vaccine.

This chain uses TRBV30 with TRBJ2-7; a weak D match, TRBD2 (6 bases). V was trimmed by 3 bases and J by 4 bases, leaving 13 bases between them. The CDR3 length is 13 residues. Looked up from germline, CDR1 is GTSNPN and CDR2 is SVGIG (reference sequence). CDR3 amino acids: CAWRGEEGYEQYF. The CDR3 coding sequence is TGTGCCTGGAGAGGGGAGGAGGGTTACGAGCAGTACTTC.

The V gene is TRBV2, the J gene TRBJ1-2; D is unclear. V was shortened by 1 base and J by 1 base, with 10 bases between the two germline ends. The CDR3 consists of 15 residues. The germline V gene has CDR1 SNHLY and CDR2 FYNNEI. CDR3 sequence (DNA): TGTGCCAGCAGTGAAGGGGAGAGAATTAACTATGGCTACACCTTC. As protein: CASSEGERINYGYTF.

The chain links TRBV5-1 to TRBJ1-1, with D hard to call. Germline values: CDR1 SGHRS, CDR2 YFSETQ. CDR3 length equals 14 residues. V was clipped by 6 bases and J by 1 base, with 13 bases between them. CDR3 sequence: CASILRPGNTEAFF. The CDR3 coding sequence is TGCGCCAGCATTTTACGGCCTGGGAACACTGAAGCTTTCTTT.

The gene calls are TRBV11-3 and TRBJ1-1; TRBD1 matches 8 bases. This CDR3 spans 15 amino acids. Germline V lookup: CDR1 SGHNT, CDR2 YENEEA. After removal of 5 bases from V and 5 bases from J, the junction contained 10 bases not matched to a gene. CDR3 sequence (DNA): TGTGCCAGCAGCCCAGGGGGCGGTGACCGGACTGAAGCTTTCTTT. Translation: CASSPGGGDRTEAFF.

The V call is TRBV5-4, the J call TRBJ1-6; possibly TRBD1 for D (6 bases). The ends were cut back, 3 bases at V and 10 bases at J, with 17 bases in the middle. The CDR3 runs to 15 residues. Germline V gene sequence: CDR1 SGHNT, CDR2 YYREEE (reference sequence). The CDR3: CASSSVTGTGSPLHF. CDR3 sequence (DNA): TGTGCCAGCAGCTCTGTAACAGGGACGGGATCACCCCTCCACTTT.

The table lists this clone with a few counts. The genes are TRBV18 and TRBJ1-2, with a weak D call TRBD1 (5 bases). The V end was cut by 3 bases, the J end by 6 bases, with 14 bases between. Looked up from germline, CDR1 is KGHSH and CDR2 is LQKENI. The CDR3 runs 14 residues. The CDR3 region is CASSPGLSGDGYTF. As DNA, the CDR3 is TGTGCCAGCTCACCGGGGCTGTCGGGGGATGGCTACACCTTC.

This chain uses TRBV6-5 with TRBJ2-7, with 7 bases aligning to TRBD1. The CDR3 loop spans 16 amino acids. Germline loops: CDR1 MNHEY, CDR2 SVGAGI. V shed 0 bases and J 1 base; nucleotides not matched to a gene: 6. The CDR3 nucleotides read TGTGCCAGCAGTTACTCCATCGGGACAGAATCCTACGAGCAGTACTTC. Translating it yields CASSYSIGTESYEQYF.

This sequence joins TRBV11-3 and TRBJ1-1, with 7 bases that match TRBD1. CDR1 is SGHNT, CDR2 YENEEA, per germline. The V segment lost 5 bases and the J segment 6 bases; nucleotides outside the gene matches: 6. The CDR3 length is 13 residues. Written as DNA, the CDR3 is TGTGCCAGCAGCCTTAACAGGGGCGCTGAAGCTTTCTTT. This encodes CASSLNRGAEAFF. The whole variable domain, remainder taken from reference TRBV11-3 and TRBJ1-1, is EAGVVQSPRYKIIEKKQPVAFWCNPISGHNTLYWYLQNLGQGPELLIRYENEEAVDDSQLPKDRFSAERLKGVDSTLKIQPAELGDSAVYLCASSLNRGAEAFFGQGTRLTVV.

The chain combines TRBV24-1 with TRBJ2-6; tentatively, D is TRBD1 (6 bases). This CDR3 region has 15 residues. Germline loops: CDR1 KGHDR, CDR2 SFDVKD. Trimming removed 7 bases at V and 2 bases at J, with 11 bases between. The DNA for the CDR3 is TGTGCCACCAGACCCACAGGGCCTGGGGCCAACGTCCTGACTTTC. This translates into CATRPTGPGANVLTF.

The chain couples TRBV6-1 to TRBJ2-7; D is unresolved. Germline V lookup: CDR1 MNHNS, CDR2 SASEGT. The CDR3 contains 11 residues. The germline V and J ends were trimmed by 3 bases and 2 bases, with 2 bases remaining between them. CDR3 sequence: CASSDPYEQYF. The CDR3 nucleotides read TGTGCCAGCAGTGATCCCTACGAGCAGTACTTC.

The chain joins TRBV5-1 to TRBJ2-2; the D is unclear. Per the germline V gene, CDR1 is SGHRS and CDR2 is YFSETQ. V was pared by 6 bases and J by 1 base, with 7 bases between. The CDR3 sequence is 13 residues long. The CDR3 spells CASTPLNTGELFF. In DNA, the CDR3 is TGCGCCAGCACCCCACTGAACACCGGGGAGCTGTTTTTT.

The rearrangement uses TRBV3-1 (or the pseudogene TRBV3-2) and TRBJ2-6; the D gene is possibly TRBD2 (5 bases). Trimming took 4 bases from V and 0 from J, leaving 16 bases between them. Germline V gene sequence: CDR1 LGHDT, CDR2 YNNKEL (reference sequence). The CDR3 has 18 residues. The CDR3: CASSPDAEAFSGANVLTF. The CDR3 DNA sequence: TGTGCCAGCAGCCCCGACGCGGAGGCTTTCTCTGGGGCCAACGTCCTGACTTTC.

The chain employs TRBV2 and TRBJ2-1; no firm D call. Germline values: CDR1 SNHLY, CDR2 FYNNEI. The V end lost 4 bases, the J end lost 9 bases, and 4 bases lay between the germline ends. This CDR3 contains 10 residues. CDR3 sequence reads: CASSVTEQFF. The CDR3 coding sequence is TGTGCCAGCAGTGTGACTGAGCAGTTCTTC. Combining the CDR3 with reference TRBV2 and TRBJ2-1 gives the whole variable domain EPEVTQTPSHQVTQMGQEVILRCVPISNHLYFYWYRQILGQKVEFLVSFYNNEISEKSEIFDDQFSVERPDGSNFTLKIRSTKLEDSAMYFCASSVTEQFFGPGTRLTVL.

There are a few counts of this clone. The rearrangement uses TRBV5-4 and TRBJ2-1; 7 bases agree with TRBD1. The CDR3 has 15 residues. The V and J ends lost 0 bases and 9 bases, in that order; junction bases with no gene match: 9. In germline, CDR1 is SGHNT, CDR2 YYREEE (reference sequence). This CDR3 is CASSLGQGESIEQFF. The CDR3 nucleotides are TGTGCCAGCAGCTTGGGCCAGGGGGAAAGTATTGAGCAGTTCTTC.

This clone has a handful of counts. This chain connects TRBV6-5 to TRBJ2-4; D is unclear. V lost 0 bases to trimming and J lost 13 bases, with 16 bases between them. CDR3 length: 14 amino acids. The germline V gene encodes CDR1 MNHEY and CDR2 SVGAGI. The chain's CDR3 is CASSYSQRAPVQYF. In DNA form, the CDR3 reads TGTGCCAGCAGTTACTCCCAAAGGGCTCCAGTCCAGTACTTC.

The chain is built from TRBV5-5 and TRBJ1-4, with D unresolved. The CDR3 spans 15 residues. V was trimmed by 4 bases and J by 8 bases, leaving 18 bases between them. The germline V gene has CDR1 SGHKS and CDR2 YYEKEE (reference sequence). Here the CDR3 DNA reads TGTGCCAGCAGCGATGGAGGCTGGGGAGGGGAAAAACTGTTTTTT. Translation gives CASSDGGWGGEKLFF.

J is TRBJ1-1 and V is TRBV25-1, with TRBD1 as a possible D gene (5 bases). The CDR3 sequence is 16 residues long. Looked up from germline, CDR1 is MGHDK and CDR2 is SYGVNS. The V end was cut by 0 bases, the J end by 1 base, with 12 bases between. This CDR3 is CASSEYIPGRNTEAFF. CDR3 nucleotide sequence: TGTGCCAGCAGTGAATATATCCCAGGGCGGAACACTGAAGCTTTCTTT.

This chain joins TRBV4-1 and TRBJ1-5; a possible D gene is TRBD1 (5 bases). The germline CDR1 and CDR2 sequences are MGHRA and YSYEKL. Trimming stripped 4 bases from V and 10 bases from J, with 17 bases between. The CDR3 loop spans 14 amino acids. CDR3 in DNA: TGCGCCAGCAGCCCGAGGGACGGCGCGGGTCCCCAGCATTTT. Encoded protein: CASSPRDGAGPQHF.

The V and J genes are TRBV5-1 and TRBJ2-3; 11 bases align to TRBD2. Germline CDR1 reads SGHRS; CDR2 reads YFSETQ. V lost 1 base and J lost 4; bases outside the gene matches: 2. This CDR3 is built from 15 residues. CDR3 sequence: CASSLIAGGPDTQYF. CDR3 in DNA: TGCGCCAGCAGCTTGATAGCGGGAGGGCCAGATACGCAGTATTTT.

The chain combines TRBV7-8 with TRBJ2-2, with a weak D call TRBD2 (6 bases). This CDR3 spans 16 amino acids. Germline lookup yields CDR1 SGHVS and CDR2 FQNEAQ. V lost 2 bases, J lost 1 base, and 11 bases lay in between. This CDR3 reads CASSLLTSLNTGELFF. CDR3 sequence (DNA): TGTGCCAGCAGCTTACTGACTAGTTTGAACACCGGGGAGCTGTTTTTT. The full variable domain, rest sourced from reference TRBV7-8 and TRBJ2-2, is GAGVSQSPRYKVAKRGQDVALRCDPISGHVSLFWYQQALGQGPEFLTYFQNEAQLDKSGLPSDRFFAERPEGSVSTLKIQRTQQEDSAVYLCASSLLTSLNTGELFFGEGSRLTVL.

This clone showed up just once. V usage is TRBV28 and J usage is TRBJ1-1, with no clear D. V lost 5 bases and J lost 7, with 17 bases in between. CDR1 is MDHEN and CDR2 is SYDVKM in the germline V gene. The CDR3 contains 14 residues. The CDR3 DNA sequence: TGTGCCAGCAGTCTTCCTGGGTCCTTCGGTGAAGCTTTCTTT. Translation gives CASSLPGSFGEAFF.

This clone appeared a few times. In nucleotides, the CDR3 is TGTGCCTGGAGTGCCTTACCCCCGGGACAGGGAACTATGAACACTGAAGCTTTCTTT. This encodes CAWSALPPGQGTMNTEAFF. This chain joins TRBV30 and TRBJ1-1, with 9 bases fitting TRBD1. V dropped 1 base and J dropped 0; count of bases not matched to a gene: 15. The CDR3 length is 19 residues. Germline CDR1 is GTSNPN and CDR2 is SVGIG (reference sequence).

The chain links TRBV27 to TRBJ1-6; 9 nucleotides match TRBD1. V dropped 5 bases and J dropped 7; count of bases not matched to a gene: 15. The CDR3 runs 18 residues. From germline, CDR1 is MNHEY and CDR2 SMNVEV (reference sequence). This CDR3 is CASSAPETGGGMNSPLHF. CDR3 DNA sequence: TGTGCCAGCAGTGCACCTGAGACAGGGGGTGGAATGAATTCACCCCTCCACTTT.

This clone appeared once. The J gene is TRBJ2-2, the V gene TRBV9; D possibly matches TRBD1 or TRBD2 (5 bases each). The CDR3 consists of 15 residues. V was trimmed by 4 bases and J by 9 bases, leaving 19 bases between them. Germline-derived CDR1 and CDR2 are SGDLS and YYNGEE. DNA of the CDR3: TGTGCCAGCAGCATCCGGGACGACGCGTTCCGGGAGCTGTTTTTT. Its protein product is CASSIRDDAFRELFF. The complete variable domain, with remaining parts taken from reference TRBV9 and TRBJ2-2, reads DSGVTQTPKHLITATGQRVTLRCSPRSGDLSVYWYQQSLDQGLQFLIQYYNGEERAKGNILERFSAQQFPDLHSELNLSSLELGDSALYFCASSIRDDAFRELFFGEGSRLTVL.

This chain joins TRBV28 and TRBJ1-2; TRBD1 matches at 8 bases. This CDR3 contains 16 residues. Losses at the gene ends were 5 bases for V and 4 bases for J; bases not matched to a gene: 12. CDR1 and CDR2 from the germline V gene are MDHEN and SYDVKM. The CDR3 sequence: CASSIPGQGAFYGYTF. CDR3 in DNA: TGTGCCAGCAGTATTCCCGGACAGGGAGCGTTCTATGGCTACACCTTC.

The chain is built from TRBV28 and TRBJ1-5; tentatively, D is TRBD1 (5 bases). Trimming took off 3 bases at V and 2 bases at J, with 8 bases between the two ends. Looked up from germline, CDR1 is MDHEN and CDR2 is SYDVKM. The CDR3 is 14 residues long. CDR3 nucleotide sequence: TGTGCCAGCAGTTTGGGAGGGGGCAATCAGCCCCAGCATTTT. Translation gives CASSLGGGNQPQHF.

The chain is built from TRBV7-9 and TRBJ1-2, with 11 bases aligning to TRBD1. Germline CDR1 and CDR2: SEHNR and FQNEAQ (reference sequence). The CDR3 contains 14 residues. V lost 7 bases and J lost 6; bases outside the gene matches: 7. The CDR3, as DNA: TGTGCCAGCACCGTGGGACAGGGGGTTGATGGCTACACCTTC. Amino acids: CASTVGQGVDGYTF.

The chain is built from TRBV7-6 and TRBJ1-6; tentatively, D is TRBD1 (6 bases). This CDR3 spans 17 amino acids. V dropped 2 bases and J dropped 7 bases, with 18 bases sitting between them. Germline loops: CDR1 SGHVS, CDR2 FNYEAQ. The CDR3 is CASSLNAGGARNSPLHF. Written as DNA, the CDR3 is TGTGCCAGCAGCTTAAATGCGGGGGGCGCGAGGAATTCACCCCTCCACTTT. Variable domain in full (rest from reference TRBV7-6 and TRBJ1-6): GAGVSQSPRYKVTKRGQDVALRCDPISGHVSLYWYRQALGQGPEFLTYFNYEAQQDKSGLPNDRFSAERPEGSISTLTIQRTEQRDSAMYRCASSLNAGGARNSPLHFGNGTRLTVT.

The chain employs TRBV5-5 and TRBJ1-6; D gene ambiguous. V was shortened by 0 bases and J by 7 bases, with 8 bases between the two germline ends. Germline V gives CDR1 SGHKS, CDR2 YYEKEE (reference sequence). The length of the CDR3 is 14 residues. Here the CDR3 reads CASSLVAVNSPLHF. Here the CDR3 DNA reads TGTGCCAGCAGCTTGGTGGCAGTCAATTCACCCCTCCACTTT.

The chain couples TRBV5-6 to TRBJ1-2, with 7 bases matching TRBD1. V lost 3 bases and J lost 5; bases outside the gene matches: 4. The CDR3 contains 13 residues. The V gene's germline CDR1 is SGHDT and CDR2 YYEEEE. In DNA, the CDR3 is TGTGCCAGCAGCTCGGGACAGCCTTATGGCTACACCTTC. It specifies CASSSGQPYGYTF.